This T cell receptor (beta chain) is from a study of cytomegalovirus exposure and HLA in healthy donors. For the study at large: An analysis done earlier identified almost 120 million unique TCR beta sequences from approximately 170 million T cells.

This clone turned up a few times. Primers for the PCR totalled 60 Vbeta and 13 Jbeta. Some clones are missing from TCRdb's copy, which holds only in-frame ones; the method was immunoSEQ multiplex PCR. The sample carries about 160,000 clones, about 88% recorded once. Input material: PBMCs. The sequence was collected from a man in his late teens or twenties in good health and CMV-seropositive.

Written as DNA, the CDR3 is TGTGCCAGCAGCGAGGGGACGGGGGAAGAGACCCAGTACTTC. It encodes CASSEGTGEETQYF. The V call is TRBV9, the J call TRBJ2-5; the D gene is possibly TRBD2 (6 bases). Trimming pared 3 bases from V and 3 bases from J, leaving 12 bases between. From germline, CDR1 is SGDLS and CDR2 YYNGEE. The CDR3 is 14 amino acids.